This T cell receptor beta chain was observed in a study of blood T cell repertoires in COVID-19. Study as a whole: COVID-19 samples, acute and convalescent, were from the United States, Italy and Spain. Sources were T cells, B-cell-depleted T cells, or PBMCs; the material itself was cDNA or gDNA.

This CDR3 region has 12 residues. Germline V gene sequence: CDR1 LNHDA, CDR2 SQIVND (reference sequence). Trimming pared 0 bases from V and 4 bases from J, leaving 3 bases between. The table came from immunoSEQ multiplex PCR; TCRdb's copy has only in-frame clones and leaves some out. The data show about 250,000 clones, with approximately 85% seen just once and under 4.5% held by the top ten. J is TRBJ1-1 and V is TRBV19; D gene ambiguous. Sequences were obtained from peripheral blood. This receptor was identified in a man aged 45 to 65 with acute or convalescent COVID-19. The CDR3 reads CASSIDFTEAFF. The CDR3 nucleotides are TGTGCCAGTAGTATAGACTTCACTGAAGCTTTCTTT.